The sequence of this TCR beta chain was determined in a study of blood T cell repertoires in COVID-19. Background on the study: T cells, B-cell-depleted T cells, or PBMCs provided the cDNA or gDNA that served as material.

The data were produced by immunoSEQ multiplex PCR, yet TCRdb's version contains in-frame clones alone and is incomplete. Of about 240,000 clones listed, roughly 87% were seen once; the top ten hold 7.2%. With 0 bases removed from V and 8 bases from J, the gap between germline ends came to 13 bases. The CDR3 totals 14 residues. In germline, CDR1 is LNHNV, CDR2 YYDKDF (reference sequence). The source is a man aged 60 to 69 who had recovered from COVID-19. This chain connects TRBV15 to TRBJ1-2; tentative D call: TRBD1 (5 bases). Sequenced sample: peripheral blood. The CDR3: CATSRDRQQEGYTF. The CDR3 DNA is TGTGCCACCAGCAGAGATAGACAGCAGGAAGGCTACACCTTC.